This TCR beta chain was recovered during a study of blood T cell repertoires in COVID-19. Germline CDR1 is MDHEN and CDR2 is SYDVKM. V lost 6 bases and J 6 bases, leaving 6 bases between the germline ends. The CDR3 has 10 residues. Methods used by the authors: Cell counts per sample came from amplifying reference gene primers. The table came from immunoSEQ multiplex PCR; TCRdb's copy has only in-frame clones and leaves some out. V and J calls and clone size are copied from that table; D and trimming were computed from the DNA. The sample contains more than 100,000 clones, approximately 89% of which appear only once.

The sample taken for sequencing was peripheral blood. This receptor was taken from a woman of 80 years or more in a cohort sampled during active COVID-19. The chain has TRBV28 and TRBJ2-7; D unclear. The DNA for the CDR3 is TGTGCCAGCAGCCACATCGAGCAGTACTTC. This encodes CASSHIEQYF. Using reference TRBV28 and TRBJ2-7 for the parts outside the CDR3, the full variable domain is DVKVTQSSRYLVKRTGEKVFLECVQDMDHENMFWYRQDPGLGLRLIYFSYDVKMKEKGDIPEGYSVSREKKERFSLILESASTNQTSMYLCASSHIEQYFGPGTRLTVT.